This T cell receptor beta chain was observed in a study of beta chain features in type 1 diabetes. Overall study results and limits: A pattern of fewer insertions and more deletions at VDJ junctions was seen in type 1 diabetes patients. For TCRB rearrangement, an influence of HLA type remained unresolved here. All four CD4+ subsets from Type 1 diabetes patients carried moderately but significantly shorter TCRB CDR3s.

The entirety of the isolated RNA underwent reverse transcription, so expressed TCRB transcripts were sequenced. Naive, central memory and regulatory T cell samples came to a mean of approximately 3.57 million reads. Profiling relied on immunoSEQ multiplex PCR, and the TCRdb table lists in-frame clones only, not all of them. The sample has approximately 280,000 clones, 14% to 15% seen once. The CDR3 covers 11 residues. Germline V gene sequence: CDR1 MNHNY, CDR2 SVGAGI (reference sequence). V lost 6 bases and J 3 bases, leaving 6 bases between the germline ends. About this clone: Its target is unknown.

Sequencing input: naive CD4+ T cells from blood. V and J are TRBV6-6 and TRBJ2-7, with D unclear. The source of this sequence is a man aged 18-30 years with type 1 diabetes. CDR3 nucleotides: TGTGCCAGCAGCCACTACTACGAGCAGTACTTC. Its translation is CASSHYYEQYF.